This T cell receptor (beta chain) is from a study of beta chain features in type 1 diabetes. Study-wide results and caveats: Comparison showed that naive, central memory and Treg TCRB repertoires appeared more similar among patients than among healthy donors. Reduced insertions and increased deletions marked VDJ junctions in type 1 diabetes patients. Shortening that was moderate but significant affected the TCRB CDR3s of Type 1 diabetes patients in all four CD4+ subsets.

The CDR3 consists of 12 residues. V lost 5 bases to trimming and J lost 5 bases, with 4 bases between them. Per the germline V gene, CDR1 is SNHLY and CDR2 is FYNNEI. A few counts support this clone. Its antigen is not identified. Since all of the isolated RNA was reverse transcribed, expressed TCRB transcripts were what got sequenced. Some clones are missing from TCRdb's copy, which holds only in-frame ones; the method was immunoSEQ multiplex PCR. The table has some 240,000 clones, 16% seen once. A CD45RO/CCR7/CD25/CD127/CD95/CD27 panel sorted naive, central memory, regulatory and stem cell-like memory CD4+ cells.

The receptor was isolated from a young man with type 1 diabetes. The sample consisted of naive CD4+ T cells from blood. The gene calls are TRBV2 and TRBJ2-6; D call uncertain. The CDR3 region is CASSSRANVLTF. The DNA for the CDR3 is TGTGCCAGCAGTTCTAGGGCCAACGTCCTGACTTTC.